This TCR beta chain was observed in a study of spatial heterogeneity in lung cancer. Each CDR3 protein gets one entry after TCRdb re-called the 5' RACE reads with MiXCR. The repertoire holds roughly 19,000 distinct CDR3 sequences, with around 5.5% as singletons. Time point defined: sample taken at primary tumor resection. Patients with untreated early-stage non-small cell lung cancer, numbering 72, were the donors. Sequencing was performed on whole RNA extracted from tumor and nontumor lung tissue, or from frozen PBMC, and the material was left unsorted. Points on this clonotype: Its matching antigen is unknown. Since it is a stray read in a library aimed at alpha chains, this beta chain has a size that is not meaningful.

Trimming took 5 bases from V and 9 from J, leaving 14 bases between them. The CDR3 consists of 13 residues. Study-level results: It was found that expanded intratumoral alpha and beta TCR counts tracked tumor mutation counts. Nonsynonymous mutation counts, ubiquitous and regional, were tracked by the respective counts of ubiquitous and regional expanded TCRs.

The origin of this receptor is a female donor with early-stage non-small cell lung cancer. Sequenced material: lung tumor tissue, taken at surgery. J is TRBJ2-1 and V is TRBV12-3 or TRBV12-4; D is ambiguous. The CDR3 region is CASSLSSEIEQFF. DNA of the CDR3: TGTGCCAGCAGTCTTTCAAGCGAGATTGAGCAGTTCTTC.